One T cell receptor beta chain is described in this entry. Its antigen is undetermined. A sample-barcoded 5' primer and a J-beta primer mix were used in a second PCR of roughly 7 to 11 cycles. One entry per CDR3 protein results from TCRdb running MiXCR on the 5' RACE reads. The profile covers roughly 1.9 million distinct CDR3 sequences, with more than 35% appearing a single time and more than 20% taken by the ten largest. This specimen belongs to a study of blood T cells in healthy people across ages. Study results and caveats: Naive CD4+ cell counts and diversity both ran higher in long-lived than in aged donors. Changes in expanded clonotypes were possibly confounded, as the CMV status of donors was unknown. Researchers judged that diversity estimates from one million T cells fell short of true values.

The length of the CDR3 is 13 residues. Trimming left V 7 bases short and J 4 bases short, with 11 bases between. Total RNA amounts of at least 5.5 micrograms were extracted per sample. The sequence came from a human donor in good health. V and J are TRBV12-3 or TRBV12-4 and TRBJ2-1; D uncertain. Sample: blood. The CDR3 loop is CASTPREYNEQFF. The CDR3 region has the DNA TGTGCCAGCACCCCAAGAGAGTACAATGAGCAGTTCTTC.